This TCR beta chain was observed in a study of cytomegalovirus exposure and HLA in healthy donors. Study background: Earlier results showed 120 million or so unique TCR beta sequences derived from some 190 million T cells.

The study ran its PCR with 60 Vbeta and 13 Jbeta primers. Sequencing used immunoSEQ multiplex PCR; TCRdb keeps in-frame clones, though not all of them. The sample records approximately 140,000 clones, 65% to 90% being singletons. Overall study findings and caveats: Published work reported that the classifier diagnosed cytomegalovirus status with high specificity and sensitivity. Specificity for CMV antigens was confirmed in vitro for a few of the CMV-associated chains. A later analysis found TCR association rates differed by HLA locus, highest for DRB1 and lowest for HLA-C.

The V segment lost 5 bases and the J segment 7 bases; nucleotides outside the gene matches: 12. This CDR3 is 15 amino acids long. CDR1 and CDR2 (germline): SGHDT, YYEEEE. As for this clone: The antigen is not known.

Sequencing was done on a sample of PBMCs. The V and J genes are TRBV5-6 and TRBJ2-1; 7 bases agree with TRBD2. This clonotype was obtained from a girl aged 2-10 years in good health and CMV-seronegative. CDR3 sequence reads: CASSHSGPALNEQFF. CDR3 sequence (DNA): TGTGCCAGCAGTCATAGCGGGCCCGCGTTGAATGAGCAGTTCTTC.